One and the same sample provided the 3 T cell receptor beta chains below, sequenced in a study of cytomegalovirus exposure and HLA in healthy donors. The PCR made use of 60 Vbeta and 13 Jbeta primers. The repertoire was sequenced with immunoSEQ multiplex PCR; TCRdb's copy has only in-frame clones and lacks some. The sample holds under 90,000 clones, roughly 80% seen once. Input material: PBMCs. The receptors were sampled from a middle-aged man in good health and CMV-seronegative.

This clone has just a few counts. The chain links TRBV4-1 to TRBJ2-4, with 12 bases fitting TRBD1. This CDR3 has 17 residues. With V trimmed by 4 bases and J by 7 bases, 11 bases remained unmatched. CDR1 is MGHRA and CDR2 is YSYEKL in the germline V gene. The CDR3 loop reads CASSPGTGGRRRNIQYF. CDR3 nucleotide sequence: TGCGCCAGCAGCCCCGGGACAGGGGGCCGGAGGCGGAACATTCAGTACTTC.

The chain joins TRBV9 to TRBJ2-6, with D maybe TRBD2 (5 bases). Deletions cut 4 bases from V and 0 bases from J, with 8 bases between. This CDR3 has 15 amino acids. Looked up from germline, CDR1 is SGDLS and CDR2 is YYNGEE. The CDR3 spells CASSSGDSGANVLTF. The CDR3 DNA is TGTGCCAGCAGCTCCGGGGACTCTGGGGCCAACGTCCTGACTTTC.

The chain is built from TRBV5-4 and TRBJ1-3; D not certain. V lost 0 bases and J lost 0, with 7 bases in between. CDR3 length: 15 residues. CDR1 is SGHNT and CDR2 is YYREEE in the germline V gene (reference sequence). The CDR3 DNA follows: TGTGCCAGCAGCTTGGCGTCGAGCTCTGGAAACACCATATATTTT. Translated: CASSLASSSGNTIYF.